The rows below give T cell receptor beta chains drawn from one sample of a study of blood T cell repertoires in COVID-19. The assay was immunoSEQ multiplex PCR, and TCRdb's table has in-frame clones only and misses some. The table records 200,000 to 250,000 clones, 84% of them present only once. Sequencing input: peripheral blood. These receptors came from a man aged 50 to 60 with active or convalescent COVID-19. Both conserved end residues are part of each CDR3. Each record gives: J gene, clone size, V gene, D gene, CDR3 DNA, CDR3 protein. The D gene is left open where the match is weak. Some rows have no size entry. The others give once, few or many, or a class for an expanded clone.

TRBJ1-2,.,TRBV15,.,TGTGCCACCAGCAGTACGAGGCGCGACTATGGCTACACCTTC,CATSSTRRDYGYTF
TRBJ1-4,.,TRBV5-1,TRBD1,TGCGCCAGCAGCTTGCGACCGACAGGGACCGATGAAAAACTGTTTTTT,CASSLRPTGTDEKLFF
TRBJ1-2,.,TRBV5-1,.,TGCGCCAGCAGCCCCGGGGGAGCTTCCTATGGCTACACCTTC,CASSPGGASYGYTF
TRBJ1-5,.,TRBV27,TRBD1,TGTGCCAGCAGTTCCACACCGGGACAGGGGCATCAGCCCCAGCATTTT,CASSSTPGQGHQPQHF
TRBJ2-3,once,TRBV4-2,TRBD2,TGTGCCAGCAGCCAAGATTCCCGGACTAGCGGGCCAGATACGCAGTATTTT,CASSQDSRTSGPDTQYF
TRBJ2-2,.,TRBV19,TRBD2,TGTGCCAGCAAAAGGGGTAGCGGGAAAGCGAACACCGGGGAGCTGTTTTTT,CASKRGSGKANTGELFF
TRBJ1-5,.,TRBV6-6,.,TGTGCCAGCAGTTATGGAGGGACCAATCAGCCCCAGCATTTT,CASSYGGTNQPQHF
TRBJ2-1,.,TRBV9,.,TGTGCCAGCGGCGCCCTCACCGAGGCGGTCAATGAGCAGTTCTTC,CASGALTEAVNEQFF
TRBJ2-7,.,TRBV20-1,TRBD2,TGCAGTGCCAGGACTAGCGACGAGCAGTACTTC,CSARTSDEQYF
TRBJ2-7,.,TRBV2,TRBD1,TGTGCCAGCAGTGGGGACAGCTCTCAGCAGTACTTC,CASSGDSSQQYF
TRBJ1-2,.,TRBV20-1,TRBD1,TGCAGTGGACAGGGAAATGGCTACACCTTC,CSGQGNGYTF
TRBJ1-2,.,TRBV19,.,TGTGCCAGTACCCCCGGGGGGCGCGGCTATGGCTACACCTTC,CASTPGGRGYGYTF
TRBJ2-7,.,TRBV5-1,.,TGCGCCAGCAGCTTTAGCGCCTACTACGAGCAGTACTTC,CASSFSAYYEQYF
TRBJ1-2,.,TRBV19,.,TGTGCCAGTAGTATAGGGTTGGACTCAATATATGGCTACACCTTC,CASSIGLDSIYGYTF
TRBJ2-1,.,TRBV6-2/TRBV6-3,TRBD2,TGTGCCAGCAGTTACTCTACTAGCGGAGGGGTAAGCTCCTACAATGAGCAGTTCTTC,CASSYSTSGGVSSYNEQFF
TRBJ2-3,once,TRBV2,.,TGTGCTACCTCCGTGGGGCCCGCAGATACGCAGTATTTT,CATSVGPADTQYF
TRBJ1-1,.,TRBV27,.,TGTGCCAGCAGTTTATCCCCACAGGCCTATGACACTGAAGCTTTCTTT,CASSLSPQAYDTEAFF
TRBJ2-1,.,TRBV7-2,.,TGTGCCAGCAGCTTGCGCCAGGGTAAAAATAATGAGCAGTTCTTC,CASSLRQGKNNEQFF
TRBJ2-7,once,TRBV27,.,TGTGCTAGCAGTTCCGCAACAGGGTACCACGAGCAGTACTTC,CASSSATGYHEQYF
TRBJ2-1,.,TRBV5-1,TRBD2,TGCGCCAGCAGCTTGGGTAGCGGGGGATCCTACAATGAGCAGTTCTTC,CASSLGSGGSYNEQFF
TRBJ2-3,.,TRBV13,TRBD2,TGTGCCAGCAGCTTCCTAGCGGGGGGCATAACTAGCACAGATACGCAGTATTTT,CASSFLAGGITSTDTQYF